Each of the 20 T cell receptor beta chains below was sequenced from the same sample in a study of T cells in tuberculosis. Libraries were prepared by immunoSEQ multiplex PCR; TCRdb keeps only in-frame clonotypes and omits some of them. The table has about 20,000 clones, approximately 90% seen once. Sequenced input: PBMCs. These receptor sequences come from a donor between 10 and 35 years old with latent tuberculosis or without tuberculosis infection.

The chain joins TRBV13 to TRBJ1-6, with D perhaps TRBD1 (5 bases). There are 15 residues in the CDR3. CDR1 and CDR2 from the germline V gene are PRHDT and FYEKMQ (reference sequence). V lost 2 bases, J lost 6 bases, and 11 bases lay in between. CDR3 residues: CASSLKDSPNSPLHF. The CDR3 DNA reads as TGTGCCAGCAGCTTAAAAGACAGTCCTAATTCACCCCTCCACTTT.

V usage is TRBV2 and J usage is TRBJ1-2; D is possibly TRBD1 (6 bases). The CDR3 has 15 residues. CDR1 and CDR2 from the germline V gene are SNHLY and FYNNEI. Trimming took off 9 bases at V and 8 bases at J, with 25 bases between the two ends. CDR3 in amino acids: CARVKREGEVGGYTF. The CDR3, as DNA: TGTGCCAGGGTCAAACGGGAGGGGGAAGTTGGCGGCTACACCTTC.

The chain employs TRBV10-3 and TRBJ2-3; 8 bases align to TRBD1. Germline V gives CDR1 ENHRY, CDR2 SYGVKD. Trimming removed 2 bases from V and 2 bases from J; junction bases left unmatched: 6. CDR3 length equals 16 residues. The CDR3 protein is CAISETTGVNTDTQYF. CDR3 nucleotide sequence: TGTGCCATCAGTGAGACGACAGGGGTCAACACAGATACGCAGTATTTT.

The chain couples TRBV6-1 to TRBJ2-3; TRBD2 matches at 10 bases. The CDR3 has 13 residues. Germline V lookup: CDR1 MNHNS, CDR2 SASEGT. V trimming: 11 bases; J trimming: 10 bases; junction bases outside the gene matches: 12. CDR3 nucleotides: TGTGCCGGCGGGACTAGCGTGGCCGGGGCGCAGTATTTT. Its translation: CAGGTSVAGAQYF.

This chain uses TRBV4-3 with TRBJ1-2; 9 positions agree with TRBD1. Germline V gives CDR1 LGHNA, CDR2 YSLEER. CDR3 length: 16 residues. The V and J ends lost 2 bases and 1 base, in that order; junction bases with no gene match: 5. CDR3 residues: CASSQLRDRVNYGYTF. DNA for the CDR3: TGCGCCAGCAGCCAACTACGGGACAGGGTTAACTATGGCTACACCTTC.

CDR3 in DNA: TGTGCCAGCAGTTCGGGGGGATACACTGAAGCTTTCTTT. Its protein product is CASSSGGYTEAFF. The chain recombines TRBV28 with TRBJ1-1; a weak D match, TRBD1 (5 bases). The germline CDR1 and CDR2 sequences are MDHEN and SYDVKM. The CDR3 consists of 13 residues. V was trimmed by 4 bases and J by 3 bases, leaving 9 bases between them.

The CDR3 nucleotides read TGTGCCAGCAGCCAATCCGGGTTTGGTGGCGGCACAGATACGCAGTATTTT. Its protein is CASSQSGFGGGTDTQYF. The chain recombines TRBV5-6 with TRBJ2-3; no firm D call. V was cut by 4 bases and J by 1 base, with 19 bases left in between. The CDR3 runs 17 residues. CDR1 and CDR2 from the germline V gene are SGHDT and YYEEEE.

The V call is TRBV4-1, the J call TRBJ2-5, with D unclear. The CDR3 consists of 13 residues. Germline-derived CDR1 and CDR2 are MGHRA and YSYEKL. With 2 bases removed from V and 4 bases from J, the gap between germline ends came to 8 bases. The CDR3 DNA reads as TGCGCCAGCAGCCAAATTCTCCCAGAGACCCAGTACTTC. Protein: CASSQILPETQYF.

This chain joins TRBV2 and TRBJ2-7; 10 nucleotides line up with TRBD1. The CDR3 has 16 amino acids. Germline assignment: CDR1 SNHLY and CDR2 FYNNEI. Losses at the gene ends were 6 bases for V and 2 bases for J; bases not matched to a gene: 10. CDR3 residues: CASSFPGTGDTYEQYF. The CDR3 DNA sequence: TGTGCCAGCAGCTTCCCCGGGACAGGGGATACCTACGAGCAGTACTTC.

The chain recombines TRBV30 with TRBJ1-3; 8 nucleotides agree with TRBD1. The CDR3 extends over 16 amino acids. The germline gives CDR1 GTSNPN, CDR2 SVGIG (reference sequence). V gave up 1 base and J gave up 4 bases; unmatched junction bases: 9. The CDR3 region has the DNA TGTGCCTGGAGTGAAGGACAGGGCGCTCGGGGAAACACCATATATTTT. Protein: CAWSEGQGARGNTIYF.

This chain connects TRBV5-4 to TRBJ2-2, with D tentatively TRBD2 (7 bases). Trimming shortened V by 3 bases and J by 6 bases, and 15 bases separated the two germline ends. CDR1 is SGHNT, CDR2 YYREEE, per germline (reference sequence). This CDR3 has 15 amino acids. The CDR3 loop is CASSSRGALAGELFF. CDR3 nucleotides: TGTGCCAGCAGCTCCCGGGGGGCTTTAGCCGGGGAGCTGTTTTTT.

J is TRBJ1-2 and V is TRBV5-1; a possible D gene is TRBD1 (6 bases). Per germline, CDR1 SGHRS and CDR2 YFSETQ. Trimming pared 1 base from V and 2 bases from J, leaving 9 bases between. The CDR3 has 14 amino acids. In nucleotides, the CDR3 is TGCGCCAGCAGCTTGACAGGGTCCAACTATGGCTACACCTTC. This encodes CASSLTGSNYGYTF. Full variable domain (missing parts from reference TRBV5-1 and TRBJ1-2): KAGVTQTPRYLIKTRGQQVTLSCSPISGHRSVSWYQQTPGQGLQFLFEYFSETQRNKGNFPGRFSGRQFSNSRSEMNVSTLELGDSALYLCASSLTGSNYGYTFGSGTRLTVV.

The chain uses TRBV19 and TRBJ2-1; 14 positions match TRBD2. Per the germline V gene, CDR1 is LNHDA and CDR2 is SQIVND (reference sequence). CDR3 size: 19 residues. V shed 3 bases, J shed 8 bases, and the junction held 15 bases outside the gene matches. Here the CDR3 reads CASSIRGLAGGGSMDEQFF. CDR3 in DNA: TGTGCCAGTAGTATCCGAGGACTAGCGGGGGGAGGGTCGATGGATGAGCAGTTCTTC.

The V gene is TRBV29-1, the J gene TRBJ1-2; possibly TRBD1 for D (5 bases). The CDR3 length is 13 residues. Trimming removed 7 bases at V and 1 base at J, with 13 bases between. Germline V CDR1 and CDR2: SQVTM, ANQGSEA. The CDR3 DNA follows: TGCAGCGCCACAGGAATAAGTAACTATGGCTACACCTTC. It specifies CSATGISNYGYTF.

This chain links TRBV27 with TRBJ1-5; 7 nucleotides match TRBD1. With 2 bases clipped from V and 3 bases from J, the junction kept 4 bases outside the gene matches. The CDR3 has 15 amino acids. Germline CDR1 is MNHEY and CDR2 is SMNVEV (reference sequence). The CDR3: CASSLTGALNQPQHF. Written as DNA, the CDR3 is TGTGCCAGCAGTTTAACAGGGGCGCTCAATCAGCCCCAGCATTTT.

This clone is classed as medium-sized (0.01 to 0.1%). The chain couples TRBV25-1 to TRBJ1-1, with 9 bases matching TRBD1. V was pared by 3 bases and J by 3 bases, with 2 bases of the junction left unmatched. Germline V gives CDR1 MGHDK, CDR2 SYGVNS. CDR3 length: 14 residues. The CDR3 loop is CASSDRTGDTEAFF. In DNA form, the CDR3 reads TGTGCCAGCAGTGATCGGACAGGGGACACTGAAGCTTTCTTT.

V usage is TRBV5-1 and J usage is TRBJ2-3; 9 positions agree with TRBD1. The CDR3 is 15 amino acids. The V segment lost 5 bases and the J segment 1 base; nucleotides outside the gene matches: 5. In germline, CDR1 is SGHRS, CDR2 YFSETQ. This chain's CDR3 is CASRERQGGTDTQYF. In DNA form, the CDR3 reads TGCGCCAGCAGGGAACGACAGGGGGGCACAGATACGCAGTATTTT.

The V gene is TRBV7-7, the J gene TRBJ1-1, with 7 bases matching TRBD1. The CDR3 is made up of 13 amino acids. Trimming took 1 base from V and 4 from J; bases not matched to a gene: 0. CDR1 is SSHAT and CDR2 is FNYEAQ in the germline V gene (reference sequence). The CDR3 is CASSLDRGTEAFF. The CDR3 nucleotides read TGTGCCAGCAGCTTAGACAGGGGCACTGAAGCTTTCTTT.

V gene TRBV7-2 combines with J gene TRBJ2-7, with TRBD1 matching 9 bases. The germline V gene encodes CDR1 SGHTA and CDR2 FQGNSA. The V segment lost 1 base and the J segment 6 bases; nucleotides outside the gene matches: 4. The CDR3 extends over 14 amino acids. As DNA, the CDR3 is TGTGCCAGCAGCTTAGACAGGGGGCGAGCCGAGCAGTACTTC. Its translation is CASSLDRGRAEQYF. Drawing the rest from reference TRBV7-2 and TRBJ2-7, the complete variable domain is GAGVSQSPSNKVTEKGKDVELRCDPISGHTALYWYRQSLGQGLEFLIYFQGNSAPDKSGLPSDRFSAERTGGSVSTLTIQRTQQEDSAVYLCASSLDRGRAEQYFGPGTRLTVT.

The gene calls are TRBV28 and TRBJ2-1; 8 nucleotides align to TRBD1. This CDR3 has 15 amino acids. Germline V lookup: CDR1 MDHEN, CDR2 SYDVKM. With 6 bases clipped from V and 7 bases from J, the junction kept 11 bases outside the gene matches. CDR3 sequence reads: CASSPLWGQVNEQFF. In nucleotides, the CDR3 is TGTGCCAGCAGCCCTCTCTGGGGACAGGTTAATGAGCAGTTCTTC.